This TCR beta chain was sequenced during a study of T cell repertoires in cytomegalovirus infection (dated 2019 in TCRdb). Concerning the study at large: Donor HLA type was relevant to the analysis, because carriage of CMV infection together with the matching HLA type was indicated by public TCR beta signatures. Here is what the overall study found, with its caveats: In the ex vivo response, HLA-C-restricted CMV-specific TCR beta clonotypes were dominant, and in two of eight donors the single most frequent clonotype came from this HLA-C-restricted group. Cumulative frequency of public TCR beta family members discriminated carriers of CMV infection plus the relevant HLA type in this cohort and an independent approximately 370-donor cohort.

This sample was sequenced with an Illumina HiSeq 1500. TCRdb's own reprocessing of the public reads used fastp at Q25 and MiXCR and kept productive beta chains. CDR3 protein duplicates are merged, each entry listing the most common genes and DNA. The sample profile shows around 450,000 distinct CDR3 sequences; approximately 30% of them were found once. About an eighth of the sample is in the top ten clones. This clonotype was seen repeatedly, ten times or more. Its specific antigen is unknown. Per-base qualities were not stored, and no clone one base away is much larger. The sample comprised PBMCs. The clonotype comes from a human donor in good health (CMV status not recorded). Some clones in this sample may be carry-over from other donors' samples.

The CDR3 in this case is CASSLTESTEAFF. The nucleotides read TGTGCCAGCAGTTTAACCGAGAGCACTGAAGCTTTCTTT. The sequence is built from TRBV28 and TRBJ1-1, with the identity of the D gene unclear. The germline V gene provides CDR1 MDHEN and CDR2 SYDVKM. The CDR3 has 13 amino acids, counting the end cysteine and phenylalanine. CDR3 DNA is the only sequence kept; it has 39 bases, read in frame from the first base. V is cut by 2 bases and J by 4 bases, and the space between the germline ends is 8 bases.